Sequencing of this T cell receptor (beta chain) was carried out in a study of T cells in Graves' hyperthyroidism and ophthalmopathy. Study information: Prior to any treatment, at the point of initial diagnosis, peripheral blood was collected.

In its sample, this clonotype was seen many times. Trimming took 3 bases from V and 9 from J; bases not matched to a gene: 4. Germline V gene lookup returns CDR1 MDHEN and CDR2 SYDVKM. The CDR3 runs to 13 residues. Thyroid ultrasound and orbital computed tomography, with clinical symptoms and serum thyroxine and TRAb, informed diagnoses. RNA transcripts served as the template for amplifying TCR beta CDR3 regions. The TCR CDR3 was amplified in a first-round RT-PCR using the HTBI primer set. Via MiXCR, TCRdb re-called the multiplex PCR reads, giving one row per CDR3 protein. Of about 400,000 distinct CDR3 sequences listed, over 11% are singletons.

The origin of this receptor is a man aged 45-65 years with Graves' ophthalmopathy. This sequence joins TRBV28 and TRBJ2-1; TRBD1 matches 8 bases. The material sequenced was blood. The CDR3 region has the DNA TGTGCCAGCAGTTTTCCAGGGGGCGGTGAGCAGTTCTTC. This encodes CASSFPGGGEQFF.